These 22 T cell receptor beta chains were sequenced from one sample in a study of T-cell reconstitution after alpha-beta-depleted transplantation in children. Unique molecular identifiers were built into the TCRbeta library. Via MiXCR, TCRdb re-called the PCR reads, giving one row per CDR3 protein. The sample lists about 230,000 distinct CDR3 sequences; 9% to 10% were seen once. The sample consisted of PBMCs from the stem cell graft donor, taken from the stem cell graft. The receptors come from a human donor who donated a stem cell graft to a child with SCID.

This clonotype was counted between two and nine times. This chain uses TRBV6-2 or TRBV6-3 with TRBJ2-1, with TRBD2 identical over 7 bases. Per the germline V gene, CDR1 is MNHEY and CDR2 is SVGEGT. J was trimmed by 2 bases and V by 4 bases; bases with no gene match: 8. CDR3 length equals 16 residues. CDR3 sequence (DNA): TGTGCCAGCAGTTGGGCTCGGGCGGGGGCCTACAATGAGCAGTTCTTC. Protein sequence: CASSWARAGAYNEQFF.

This clonotype was counted at least ten times. The chain recombines TRBV6-5 with TRBJ1-2; maybe TRBD1 (6 bases). V lost 6 bases to trimming and J lost 8 bases, with 16 bases between them. The CDR3 contains 13 residues. Looked up from germline, CDR1 is MNHEY and CDR2 is SVGAGI. The CDR3 coding sequence is TGTGCCAGCAGCCGTGGGACATGGAGGGGCTACACCTTC. Protein: CASSRGTWRGYTF.

This clonotype was observed at least ten times. The chain is built from TRBV4-3 and TRBJ1-1; no clear D gene. This CDR3 spans 13 amino acids. Trimming removed 0 bases from V and 2 bases from J, with 4 bases in between. Germline CDR1 reads LGHNA; CDR2 reads YSLEER. In nucleotides, the CDR3 is TGCGCCAGCAGCCAAGAACACAACACTGAAGCTTTCTTT. Amino acids: CASSQEHNTEAFF.

This clonotype was seen ten or more times. The J gene is TRBJ1-4, the V gene TRBV6-6; 7 positions match TRBD1. This CDR3 spans 13 amino acids. CDR1 is MNHNY, CDR2 SVGAGI, per germline (reference sequence). With 7 bases clipped from V and 7 bases from J, the junction kept 6 bases outside the gene matches. CDR3 amino acids: CASKGGEGEKLFF. CDR3 nucleotides: TGTGCCAGCAAAGGGGGCGAGGGTGAAAAACTGTTTTTT.

This clonotype was found many times. The J gene is TRBJ1-2, the V gene TRBV5-5, with D perhaps TRBD1 (6 bases). The CDR3 spans 16 residues. V was shortened by 1 base and J by 3 bases, with 16 bases between the two germline ends. Germline CDR1 and CDR2: SGHKS and YYEKEE (reference sequence). The CDR3 loop reads CASSLTVGSGDYGYTF. The CDR3 DNA follows: TGTGCCAGCAGCTTGACAGTAGGGTCAGGGGACTATGGCTACACCTTC.

The chain has TRBV30 and TRBJ1-6, with TRBD1 matching over 7 bases. Unmatched junction bases numbered 5, after V lost 0 bases and J lost 9 bases. The CDR3 extends over 14 amino acids. Germline V gene sequence: CDR1 GTSNPN, CDR2 SVGIG (reference sequence). CDR3 sequence (DNA): TGTGCCTGGAGTGTCAGGACAGGTGTTTCACCCCTCCACTTT. Its protein is CAWSVRTGVSPLHF.

The table lists this clonotype with many counts. The chain is built from TRBV20-1 and TRBJ1-4; TRBD1 aligns across 9 bases. The CDR3 is 15 amino acids. V gave up 4 bases and J gave up 3 bases; unmatched junction bases: 6. Germline V gene lookup returns CDR1 DFQATT and CDR2 SNEGSKA (reference sequence). The CDR3 DNA reads TGCAGTGCTATGCGCGGGGACAGGGCTAATGAAAAACTGTTTTTT. It codes for CSAMRGDRANEKLFF.

This clonotype was picked up many times. The rearrangement links TRBV5-1 to TRBJ2-6; possibly TRBD1 for D (6 bases). Trimming took 2 bases from V and 2 from J, leaving 11 bases between them. In germline, CDR1 is SGHRS, CDR2 YFSETQ. There are 16 residues in the CDR3. The CDR3 DNA reads TGCGCCAGCAGCTTAGCTACAGGGACTGGGGCCAACGTCCTGACTTTC. It translates to CASSLATGTGANVLTF.

This clonotype has a count of ten or more. V gene TRBV6-1 combines with J gene TRBJ1-1; D is possibly TRBD1 (6 bases). The germline V gene has CDR1 MNHNS and CDR2 SASEGT. CDR3 length: 15 amino acids. Trimming cost V 2 bases and J 3 bases, with 13 bases left between them. The DNA for the CDR3 is TGTGCCAGCAGTGAATTAGGGGGGCGGTACACTGAAGCTTTCTTT. Translation: CASSELGGRYTEAFF.

This chain links TRBV20-1 with TRBJ1-5; a possible D gene is TRBD1 (6 bases). V shed 4 bases and J shed 1 base, with 14 bases lying between them. The length of the CDR3 is 15 residues. Germline CDR1 and CDR2: DFQATT and SNEGSKA (reference sequence). CDR3 protein: CSATPGRGSNQPQHF. DNA for the CDR3: TGCAGTGCTACCCCGGGTAGGGGGAGCAATCAGCCCCAGCATTTT.

This clonotype was counted many times. The rearrangement joins TRBV7-6 to TRBJ1-1; D remains unclear. Trimming took off 1 base at V and 1 base at J, with 16 bases between the two ends. Germline lookup yields CDR1 SGHVS and CDR2 FNYEAQ. The CDR3 has 17 residues. The CDR3 DNA is TGTGCCAGCAGCTTAGGCCCCGTGGTGGGTCAGAACACTGAAGCTTTCTTT. Translated, it gives CASSLGPVVGQNTEAFF.

The V and J genes are TRBV12-5 and TRBJ2-7; 9 nucleotides agree with TRBD1. CDR3 size: 16 residues. Germline V gene lookup returns CDR1 LGHNT and CDR2 FRNRAP. V trimming: 2 bases; J trimming: 2 bases; junction bases outside the gene matches: 7. The CDR3 DNA follows: TGTGCTAGTGGTTTGCTCCGGGACAGGGAGACCTACGAGCAGTACTTC. Protein sequence: CASGLLRDRETYEQYF.

About this clonotype itself: A much larger clone lies one base from this, so it may be a read error. The chain uses TRBV12-3 or TRBV12-4 and TRBJ1-2; tentatively, D is TRBD1 (6 bases). This CDR3 is built from 11 residues. The CDR3 loop is CASTFTGSYPF. CDR3 DNA sequence: TGTGCCAGCACGTTTACAGGGAGCTACCCCTTC.

This clonotype was counted ten times or more. The chain has TRBV7-7 and TRBJ2-7, with D possibly matching TRBD1 (6 bases). V lost 2 bases and J 7 bases, leaving 12 bases between the germline ends. The CDR3 is made up of 13 amino acids. From germline, CDR1 is SSHAT and CDR2 FNYEAQ (reference sequence). The CDR3 is CASSLSGQGEQYF. In DNA form, the CDR3 reads TGTGCCAGCAGCTTATCGGGTCAGGGGGAGCAGTACTTC.

This clonotype was counted many times. This chain links TRBV5-1 with TRBJ2-1, with TRBD1 identical over 8 bases. CDR3 length: 16 residues. Trimming removed 1 base from V and 0 bases from J; junction bases left unmatched: 3. Germline V gene data show CDR1 as SGHRS and CDR2 as YFSETQ. As DNA, the CDR3 is TGCGCCAGCAGCTTGCGACAGGGGAGCTCCTACAATGAGCAGTTCTTC. It codes for CASSLRQGSSYNEQFF.

This clonotype appeared many times. This sequence joins TRBV20-1 and TRBJ2-7; 8 bases are a match to TRBD1. The trim removed 6 bases at V and 5 bases at J, leaving 12 bases unmatched. Per germline, CDR1 DFQATT and CDR2 SNEGSKA (reference sequence). CDR3 size: 14 residues. CDR3 region: CSARTGPTGHEQYF. The CDR3 region has the DNA TGCAGTGCAAGGACAGGGCCAACCGGGCACGAGCAGTACTTC.

Ten or more counts support this clonotype. The V call is TRBV12-3 or TRBV12-4, the J call TRBJ1-6, with D perhaps matching TRBD1 (5 bases). CDR3 length equals 21 residues. V lost 3 bases, J lost 1 base, and 25 bases lay in between. CDR3 nucleotide sequence: TGTGCCAGCAGTTTGACGACCGGGACTCCTAAGAGGGGTTCCTATAATTCACCCCTCCACTTT. The encoded protein is CASSLTTGTPKRGSYNSPLHF.

At least ten counts were recorded for this clonotype. This chain joins TRBV5-1 and TRBJ2-7; 8 nucleotides line up with TRBD1. This CDR3 comprises 14 residues. The trim removed 4 bases at V and 3 bases at J, leaving 6 bases unmatched. Germline loops: CDR1 SGHRS, CDR2 YFSETQ. The CDR3 is CASSQDRAHYEQYF. In DNA, the CDR3 is TGCGCCAGCAGCCAGGACAGGGCTCACTACGAGCAGTACTTC.

This clonotype occurred many times. The chain uses TRBV12-3 or TRBV12-4 and TRBJ1-5; no clear D. Deletions cut 6 bases from V and 6 bases from J, with 12 bases between. The CDR3 consists of 13 residues. The CDR3 sequence: CASSLSVGQPQHF. Written as DNA, the CDR3 is TGTGCCAGCAGCCTGAGCGTGGGTCAGCCCCAGCATTTT.

This clonotype was observed at least ten times. The gene calls are TRBV20-1 and TRBJ1-6; D is possibly TRBD1 (5 bases). The CDR3 loop spans 18 amino acids. Germline V CDR1 and CDR2: DFQATT, SNEGSKA (reference sequence). Trimming removed 3 bases from V and 11 bases from J, with 29 bases in between. The chain's CDR3 is CSARRASLKGVAGPPLHF. CDR3 DNA sequence: TGCAGTGCTAGGAGAGCAAGTCTAAAAGGGGTTGCTGGCCCACCCCTCCACTTT.

This clonotype occurred many times. The genes are TRBV5-1 and TRBJ2-3; D could derive from TRBD1 or TRBD2 (6 bases each). The germline V gene has CDR1 SGHRS and CDR2 YFSETQ. V gave up 3 bases and J gave up 4 bases, with 21 bases separating them. This CDR3 region has 17 residues. In DNA, the CDR3 is TGCGCCAGCAGCTCCCAAGGAGGGGGTTTTCAGGCAGATACGCAGTATTTT. It translates to CASSSQGGGFQADTQYF. Filled out from reference TRBV5-1 and TRBJ2-3, the complete variable domain reads KAGVTQTPRYLIKTRGQQVTLSCSPISGHRSVSWYQQTPGQGLQFLFEYFSETQRNKGNFPGRFSGRQFSNSRSEMNVSTLELGDSALYLCASSSQGGGFQADTQYFGPGTRLTVL.

Ten or more counts support this clonotype. The chain recombines TRBV5-1 with TRBJ1-1, with TRBD1 as a possible D gene (6 bases). The CDR3 runs 15 residues. The germline V and J ends were trimmed by 1 base and 3 bases, with 13 bases remaining between them. CDR1 is SGHRS and CDR2 is YFSETQ in the germline V gene. The CDR3 loop is CASSLRGAGHTEAFF. The CDR3 bases are TGCGCCAGCAGCTTGCGGGGGGCGGGTCACACTGAAGCTTTCTTT. The variable domain in full, with the rest retrieved from reference TRBV5-1 and TRBJ1-1, is KAGVTQTPRYLIKTRGQQVTLSCSPISGHRSVSWYQQTPGQGLQFLFEYFSETQRNKGNFPGRFSGRQFSNSRSEMNVSTLELGDSALYLCASSLRGAGHTEAFFGQGTRLTVV.